This T cell receptor beta chain emerged from a study of human T cells and chemical hapten exposure. Turning to the study itself: Small volume differences among pooled libraries mainly caused per-sample TCR yield variation.

This clonotype was observed a few times. Its antigen is still unknown. The CDR3 spans 15 residues. The V gene lost 0 bases and the J gene lost 0 bases, with 6 bases spanning the gap. CDR1 is MNHEY, CDR2 SVGAGI, per germline. Via MiXCR, TCRdb re-called the RACE reads, giving one row per CDR3 protein. The sample records roughly 120,000 distinct CDR3 sequences, roughly a tenth being singletons. Study findings and constraints: Patch test score rose with PT1 expanded TCRs, significant at 8, 16, 32, not 4.

Time point described: patch test 2, 6 weeks after DPC sensitization. Specified treatment: therapeutic diphenylcyclopropenone sensitization with weekly scalp DPC. Donors, patients with alopecia ranging from 18 to 70 years old and judged suitable for DPC, provided samples. V is TRBV6-5 and J is TRBJ2-1; D unclear. The sequencing used whole blood, collected in connection with sensitization to the hapten diphenylcyclopropenone (DPC). The TCR comes from a woman between 40 and 50 years old with alopecia areata. Some clones in this sample may be carry-over from other donors' samples. The CDR3 coding sequence is TGTGCCAGCAGTTACTCATCCAGCTCCTACAATGAGCAGTTCTTC. Protein sequence: CASSYSSSSYNEQFF.